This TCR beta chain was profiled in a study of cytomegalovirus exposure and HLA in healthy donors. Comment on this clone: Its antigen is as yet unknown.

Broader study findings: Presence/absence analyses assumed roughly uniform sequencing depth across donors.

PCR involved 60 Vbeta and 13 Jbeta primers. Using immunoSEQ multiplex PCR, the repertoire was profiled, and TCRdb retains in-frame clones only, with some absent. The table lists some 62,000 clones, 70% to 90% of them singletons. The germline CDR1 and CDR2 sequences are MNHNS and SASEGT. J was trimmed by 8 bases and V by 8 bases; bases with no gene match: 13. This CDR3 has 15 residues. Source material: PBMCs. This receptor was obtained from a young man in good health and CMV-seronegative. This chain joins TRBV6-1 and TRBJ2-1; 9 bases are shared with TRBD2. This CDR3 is CASEVLRGGSDEQFF. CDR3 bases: TGTGCCAGCGAAGTCTTGCGGGGGGGCTCGGATGAGCAGTTCTTC.